The rows below give T cell receptor beta chains drawn from one sample of a study of cytomegalovirus exposure and HLA in healthy donors. TCRdb's copy holds only in-frame clones and misses some; the assay was immunoSEQ multiplex PCR. The repertoire holds under 250,000 clones, with about nine tenths as singletons. The specimen was PBMCs. These receptors were obtained from a woman aged 18-29 years in good health and CMV-seropositive. Each CDR3 is given with its conserved first and last residue. A D gene is named only where the DNA matches it firmly. Where a row states a size, it is once, few, many or the class of an expanded clone; other rows omit it.

TRBV11-2	TRBD1	TRBJ2-7	few	TGTGCCAGCAGCTCCTTGAGGGGGCCAGGCGAGCAGTACTTC	CASSSLRGPGEQYF
TRBV2	-	TRBJ1-1	-	TGTGCCAGCAGTGAACCGACAGGACCGAACACTGAAGCTTTCTTT	CASSEPTGPNTEAFF
TRBV27	-	TRBJ2-2	-	TGTGCCAGCATGACTCACGGCGCCGGGGAGCTGTTTTTT	CASMTHGAGELFF
TRBV7-9	TRBD2	TRBJ2-7	-	TGTGCCAGCAGCTTACTAGCGGTGTACGAGCAGTACTTC	CASSLLAVYEQYF
TRBV27	TRBD1	TRBJ1-2	many	TGTGCCAGCAGTCCTAGGGGGCTCGGTGGCTACACCTTC	CASSPRGLGGYTF
TRBV6-6	TRBD1	TRBJ1-1	-	TGTGCCAGCAGTTACTATCAGGGGGCGAATGAAGCTTTCTTT	CASSYYQGANEAFF
TRBV9	TRBD1	TRBJ1-1	once	TGTGCCAGCAGCGTAGTTGTGACAGGGGCGGGCACTGAAGCTTTCTTT	CASSVVVTGAGTEAFF
TRBV2	TRBD1	TRBJ1-3	once	TGTGCCAGCATCACCCGGGACAGGGCCCCTGGAAACACCATATATTTT	CASITRDRAPGNTIYF
TRBV6-1	TRBD2	TRBJ2-5	few	TGTGCCAGCAGTCCCCGGACTAGCGGACAAGAGACCCAGTACTTC	CASSPRTSGQETQYF
TRBV27	TRBD1	TRBJ2-1	-	TGTGCCAGCAAGGGGGCGGGTTCGGGGCAGTTCTTC	CASKGAGSGQFF
TRBV7-9	-	TRBJ1-1	-	TGTGCCAGCAGCTTAGACGGGGGGGCACTGATATCGAACACTGAAGCTTTCTTT	CASSLDGGALISNTEAFF
TRBV10-2	-	TRBJ1-1	-	TGCGCCAGCAGTCGGGGGAGGGAAGAAGCTTTCTTT	CASSRGREEAFF
TRBV5-4	-	TRBJ1-5	-	TGTGCCAGCAGCTTCGGGGGAGGGCAGCCCCAGCATTTT	CASSFGGGQPQHF
TRBV4-1	TRBD2	TRBJ2-7	-	TGCGCCAGCAGCCAAGGACTAGCGTACGCCTACGAGCAGTACTTC	CASSQGLAYAYEQYF
TRBV11-2	TRBD1	TRBJ2-1	-	TGTGCCAGCAGCCCGACAGGGGGGAGAAACAATGAGCAGTTCTTC	CASSPTGGRNNEQFF
TRBV7-9	-	TRBJ1-5	-	TGTGCCAGCAGCTTAGCGACAGGCTCCCAGCATTTT	CASSLATGSQHF
TRBV19	TRBD1	TRBJ1-1	-	TGTGCCAGTCACTACAGGGGGCTAAACACTGAAGCTTTCTTT	CASHYRGLNTEAFF
TRBV10-3	TRBD1	TRBJ2-7	few	TGTGCCATCAGTGGCGGGACAGGGGCTGGCGAGCAGTACTTC	CAISGGTGAGEQYF
TRBV5-6	-	TRBJ2-7	-	TGTGCCAGCAGCTTCTTGGCCCAGGGGCCTACCTACGAGCAGTACTTC	CASSFLAQGPTYEQYF
TRBV4-2	TRBD2	TRBJ2-1	-	TGTGCCAGCAGCCAGGTCCTAGCGGGAGTAAAAACCAATGAGCAGTTCTTC	CASSQVLAGVKTNEQFF
TRBV2	-	TRBJ2-1	-	TGTGCCAGCACCAAAGCGGCTCGCTCCCACAATGAGCAGTTCTTC	CASTKAARSHNEQFF
TRBV5-5	-	TRBJ2-7	-	TGTGCCAGCAGGGTCAGGGTTAGCGGAACCTACGAGCAGTACTTC	CASRVRVSGTYEQYF
TRBV11-2	TRBD2	TRBJ2-3	-	TGTGCCAGCAGCTCCTGGGGGACTACCCCAGAAGATACGCAGTATTTT	CASSSWGTTPEDTQYF
TRBV29-1	TRBD1	TRBJ2-7	-	TGCAGCGTTGAGCACAGGGGACCATCCTACGAGCAGTACTTC	CSVEHRGPSYEQYF
TRBV7-9	TRBD2	TRBJ2-7	-	TGTGCCAGCAGCACAAGCGGGAGGACCTACGAGCAGTACTTC	CASSTSGRTYEQYF
TRBV11-3	TRBD1	TRBJ2-7	-	TGTGCCAGCAGCCCACAGGATACAGGGGGCTACGAGCAGTACTTC	CASSPQDTGGYEQYF
TRBV25-1	TRBD1	TRBJ2-7	few	TGTGCCAGCAGCCGGGACAGGGGATTCGGCGAGCAGTACTTC	CASSRDRGFGEQYF
TRBV5-4	-	TRBJ1-1	-	TGTGCCAGCAGCCGCCTTACAGGGAGGAACACTGAAGCTTTCTTT	CASSRLTGRNTEAFF
TRBV14	-	TRBJ2-2	-	TGTGCCAGCAGCCAAGAAGGGGCCTATAGCCGCTACGCCGGGGAGCTGTTTTTT	CASSQEGAYSRYAGELFF
TRBV18	TRBD2	TRBJ2-7	-	TGTGCCAGCTCACCGGGACTAGCGGGAATCGGCGAGCAGTACTTC	CASSPGLAGIGEQYF
TRBV4-2	-	TRBJ1-2	-	TGTGCCAGCAGCCAAGCTTCCGGGACAAGCTATGGCTACACCTTC	CASSQASGTSYGYTF
TRBV11-2	TRBD2	TRBJ2-1	few	TGTGCCAGCAGCTTTCGGGGGACTAGGGGTAATTTCCCCAGGGAGCAGTTCTTC	CASSFRGTRGNFPREQFF
TRBV27	TRBD1	TRBJ1-2	-	TGTGCCAGCAGTTTACTGGGACAGAACTATGGCTACACCTTC	CASSLLGQNYGYTF
TRBV7-8	TRBD2	TRBJ2-7	-	TGTGCCAGCAGCTTAAGTTCGGGACTAGAAGACGAGCAGTACTTC	CASSLSSGLEDEQYF
TRBV4-1	-	TRBJ1-3	-	TGCGCCAGCAGCCCCTTTATTCAGGGAAGAAGTCGAGTGACCATATATTTT	CASSPFIQGRSRVTIYF
TRBV2	TRBD2	TRBJ2-2	-	TGTGCCAGCAGTGAATGGGCTAGCGGGAGCTCCCGAGGGGAGCTGTTTTTT	CASSEWASGSSRGELFF
TRBV9	TRBD1	TRBJ2-1	-	TGTGCCAGCAGCGTAGAGGCAGGGGGCTCCTACAATGAGCAGTTCTTC	CASSVEAGGSYNEQFF
TRBV7-3	TRBD1	TRBJ2-5	few	TGTGCCAGCAGCCCGGGACAGATCCAAGAGACCCAGTACTTC	CASSPGQIQETQYF
TRBV18	TRBD1	TRBJ2-7	-	TGTGCCAGCTCACCGACAGGGGCCGGCTACGAGCAGTACTTC	CASSPTGAGYEQYF
TRBV11-2	TRBD1	TRBJ2-7	-	TGTGCCAGCAGCTTAGTTACGGGGGACAGGGCCTACGAGCAGTACTTC	CASSLVTGDRAYEQYF
TRBV4-1	-	TRBJ1-4	-	TGCGCCAGCAGCTCGGGAGGGAGGACTAATGAAAAACTGTTTTTT	CASSSGGRTNEKLFF
TRBV29-1	TRBD2	TRBJ2-1	-	TGCAGCGTTGAGTATGGGACTAGCGGGCCTATATACAATGAGCAGTTCTTC	CSVEYGTSGPIYNEQFF
TRBV5-4	-	TRBJ2-5	once	TGTGCCAGCAGGGGGCGGGATCCAGAGACCCAGTACTTC	CASRGRDPETQYF
TRBV25-1	-	TRBJ2-7	-	TGTGCCAGCAGTGACTCAAGGGACACCTACGAGCAGTACTTC	CASSDSRDTYEQYF
TRBV5-4	TRBD1	TRBJ2-7	-	TGTGCCAGCAGCCCGGGACAGGGTTCCTACGAGCAGTACTTC	CASSPGQGSYEQYF
TRBV30	-	TRBJ1-1	-	TGTGCCTGGAGTGTATCATTCGGCCTAGGCACTGAAGCTTTCTTT	CAWSVSFGLGTEAFF
TRBV4-1	-	TRBJ2-7	-	TGCGCCAGCAGCCAAGATGGCACCTACGAGCAGTACTTC	CASSQDGTYEQYF
TRBV5-1	TRBD2	TRBJ2-5	-	TGCGCCAGCAGCTTGGATGCTAGCGGCCAAGAGACCCAGTACTTC	CASSLDASGQETQYF
TRBV14	TRBD2	TRBJ2-2	once	TGTGCCAGCAGCCCACTAGCGGGAGGATCGAACACCGGGGAGCTGTTTTTT	CASSPLAGGSNTGELFF
TRBV7-8	-	TRBJ2-1	-	TGTGCCAGCAGTTCCGAGGACAGCAACAATGAGCAGTTCTTC	CASSSEDSNNEQFF
TRBV28	-	TRBJ1-1	-	TGTGCCAGCAGCCTACAGATGAGCACTGAAGCTTTCTTT	CASSLQMSTEAFF
TRBV6-5	TRBD2	TRBJ2-7	-	TGTGCCAGCAGTTACACTAGCGGGAGCTCCTACGAGCAGTACTTC	CASSYTSGSSYEQYF